Below, 26 T cell receptor beta chains from the same sample are listed, as sequenced in a study of technical replicates of blood from a few donors. Generated by immunoSEQ multiplex PCR, the TCRdb table keeps only in-frame clones and is missing some. The table lists about 93,000 clones, about 96% of them singletons, with approximately 0.25% in the top ten. Sequencing input: T cells isolated from PBMCs. The source is a human donor in good health.

The V call is TRBV7-3, the J call TRBJ2-7; TRBD1 agrees at 8 bases. CDR1 is SGHTA, CDR2 FQGTGA, per germline. This CDR3 has 14 amino acids. Trimming cost V 5 bases and J 2 bases; bases outside gene matches: 5. CDR3 bases: TGTGCCAGCAGCCGAACAGGGGGAGCCTACGAGCAGTACTTC. The encoded protein is CASSRTGGAYEQYF.

The V and J genes are TRBV5-4 and TRBJ2-1; D perhaps matches TRBD2 (6 bases). This CDR3 is built from 15 residues. Deletions cut 0 bases from V and 4 bases from J, with 11 bases between. The germline V gene has CDR1 SGHNT and CDR2 YYREEE (reference sequence). DNA for the CDR3: TGTGCCAGCAGCTTGGCGGCGGGGTCGTACAATGAGCAGTTCTTC. Translating it yields CASSLAAGSYNEQFF. The full variable domain, in which reference TRBV5-4 and TRBJ2-1 provide the parts outside the CDR3, is ETGVTQSPTHLIKTRGQQVTLRCSSQSGHNTVSWYQQALGQGPQFIFQYYREEENGRGNFPPRFSGLQFPNYSSELNVNALELDDSALYLCASSLAAGSYNEQFFGPGTRLTVL.

CDR3 DNA sequence: TGTGCCACCTACCGGGAGGGGTTGGCCGGGGAGCTGTTTTTT. Translating it yields CATYREGLAGELFF. The J gene is TRBJ2-2, the V gene TRBV27; 8 nucleotides agree with TRBD2. Germline values: CDR1 MNHEY, CDR2 SMNVEV (reference sequence). V dropped 10 bases and J dropped 6; count of bases not matched to a gene: 10. CDR3 length equals 14 residues.

The V gene is TRBV2, the J gene TRBJ2-1; 7 positions agree with TRBD2. This CDR3 spans 16 amino acids. V shed 4 bases and J 4 bases; nucleotides not matched to a gene: 10. CDR1 and CDR2 (germline): SNHLY, FYNNEI. CDR3 sequence reads: CASSGPLSSGYNEQFF. CDR3 coding DNA: TGTGCCAGCAGTGGGCCTTTGTCTAGCGGATACAATGAGCAGTTCTTC.

The chain employs TRBV7-9 and TRBJ1-1, with 12 bases that match TRBD1. This CDR3 spans 17 amino acids. V was clipped by 1 base and J by 5 bases; unmatched bases: 8. Germline lookup yields CDR1 SEHNR and CDR2 FQNEAQ (reference sequence). In DNA, the CDR3 is TGTGCCAGCAGCTTAGTGGGACAGGGGGCTCTTAGGACTGAAGCTTTCTTT. Encoded protein: CASSLVGQGALRTEAFF.

DNA of the CDR3: TGTGCCAGTCAATGGGCGAAAGGGGACTATGGCTACACCTTC. Protein sequence: CASQWAKGDYGYTF. The chain combines TRBV19 with TRBJ1-2; perhaps TRBD1 as D (5 bases). Looked up from germline, CDR1 is LNHDA and CDR2 is SQIVND (reference sequence). The length of the CDR3 is 14 residues. V lost 8 bases and J lost 3, with 16 bases in between.

V gene TRBV2 combines with J gene TRBJ2-2, with TRBD2 identical over 10 bases. Trimming removed 8 bases from V and 8 bases from J; junction bases left unmatched: 8. CDR1 is SNHLY and CDR2 is FYNNEI in the germline V gene. The CDR3 runs 14 residues. CDR3 sequence reads: CASGRTSGEGELFF. In DNA, the CDR3 is TGTGCCAGCGGCCGGACTAGCGGAGAAGGGGAGCTGTTTTTT.

The V call is TRBV18, the J call TRBJ1-2; 8 bases map to TRBD1. The CDR3 covers 14 residues. V trimming: 3 bases; J trimming: 8 bases; junction bases outside the gene matches: 8. In germline, CDR1 is KGHSH, CDR2 LQKENI. CDR3 amino acids: CASSPRGTGEGYTF. DNA for the CDR3: TGTGCCAGCTCACCCCGCGGGACAGGTGAAGGCTACACCTTC.

The gene calls are TRBV6-5 and TRBJ2-1; a weak D match, TRBD1 (6 bases). V lost 8 bases to trimming and J lost 1 base, with 12 bases between them. The germline CDR1 and CDR2 sequences are MNHEY and SVGAGI. The CDR3 contains 14 residues. CDR3 sequence: CASRVGTSYNEQFF. The CDR3 coding sequence is TGTGCCAGCCGGGTTGGGACATCCTACAATGAGCAGTTCTTC.

This chain links TRBV19 with TRBJ2-7, with a possible D match to TRBD1 (6 bases). The germline V gene encodes CDR1 LNHDA and CDR2 SQIVND (reference sequence). V dropped 1 base and J dropped 5 bases, with 15 bases sitting between them. CDR3 length equals 15 residues. The CDR3 DNA sequence: TGTGCCAGTAGTATAGGTGGCAGGGGCGTCGACGAGCAGTACTTC. Translating it yields CASSIGGRGVDEQYF. Using reference TRBV19 and TRBJ2-7 for the parts outside the CDR3, the full variable domain is DGGITQSPKYLFRKEGQNVTLSCEQNLNHDAMYWYRQDPGQGLRLIYYSQIVNDFQKGDIAEGYSVSREKKESFPLTVTSAQKNPTAFYLCASSIGGRGVDEQYFGPGTRLTVT.

This chain links TRBV2 with TRBJ2-1; 10 positions agree with TRBD2. The germline V gene encodes CDR1 SNHLY and CDR2 FYNNEI. V was clipped by 6 bases and J by 8 bases; unmatched bases: 10. The CDR3 sequence is 15 residues long. The CDR3 region is CASRRGAGGPDEQFF. The DNA for the CDR3 is TGTGCCAGCAGGCGGGGAGCGGGAGGGCCTGATGAGCAGTTCTTC.

The DNA for the CDR3 is TGTGCCAGCAGTTACCCCGAACTAGCGGGAGTAGGTCAAGAGACCCAGTACTTC. Protein sequence: CASSYPELAGVGQETQYF. The chain uses TRBV28 and TRBJ2-5, with TRBD2 matching over 11 bases. CDR3 length: 18 residues. The V segment lost 4 bases and the J segment 2 bases; nucleotides outside the gene matches: 12. Germline CDR1 reads MDHEN; CDR2 reads SYDVKM.

The chain carries TRBV19 and TRBJ2-7; D is uncertain. Per germline, CDR1 LNHDA and CDR2 SQIVND (reference sequence). V lost 1 base and J lost 2, with 6 bases in between. This CDR3 has 13 residues. CDR3 protein: CASSIGPAYEQYF. The CDR3 DNA reads as TGTGCCAGTAGTATAGGTCCGGCCTACGAGCAGTACTTC. Variable domain in full (rest from reference TRBV19 and TRBJ2-7): DGGITQSPKYLFRKEGQNVTLSCEQNLNHDAMYWYRQDPGQGLRLIYYSQIVNDFQKGDIAEGYSVSREKKESFPLTVTSAQKNPTAFYLCASSIGPAYEQYFGPGTRLTVT.

The genes are TRBV6-6 and TRBJ2-5, with 10 nucleotides matching TRBD2. V shed 4 bases, J shed 0 bases, and the junction held 5 bases outside the gene matches. Per germline, CDR1 MNHNY and CDR2 SVGAGI (reference sequence). CDR3 length: 16 residues. The CDR3 spells CASSSKGLADQETQYF. The CDR3 DNA is TGTGCCAGCAGTTCGAAAGGACTAGCGGACCAAGAGACCCAGTACTTC.

The chain is built from TRBV6-5 and TRBJ2-7; possible D gene TRBD1, 6 bases. In germline, CDR1 is MNHEY, CDR2 SVGAGI. The V gene lost 5 bases and the J gene lost 7 bases, with 18 bases spanning the gap. This CDR3 spans 14 amino acids. This chain's CDR3 is CASSPKQGFGEQYF. The CDR3 DNA is TGTGCCAGCAGTCCTAAACAGGGTTTCGGGGAGCAGTACTTC.

This rearrangement joins TRBV27 to TRBJ1-5; D is unclear. V lost 3 bases to trimming and J lost 0 bases, with 9 bases between them. Germline-derived CDR1 and CDR2 are MNHEY and SMNVEV (reference sequence). CDR3 length equals 15 residues. As DNA, the CDR3 is TGTGCCAGCAGTTTGACTCATATTAGCAATCAGCCCCAGCATTTT. Amino acid sequence: CASSLTHISNQPQHF.

The chain uses TRBV7-9 and TRBJ2-2; 11 bases fit TRBD2. This CDR3 contains 16 residues. The junction had 10 bases not matched to a gene; V was cut back by 6 bases and J by 7 bases. CDR1 is SEHNR and CDR2 is FQNEAQ in the germline V gene (reference sequence). This CDR3 is CASRRSGTSGHGELFF. In nucleotides, the CDR3 is TGTGCCAGCAGACGTTCCGGGACTAGCGGACACGGGGAGCTGTTTTTT.

The genes are TRBV2 and TRBJ2-2; no clear D. The CDR3 has 14 amino acids. Trimming cost V 6 bases and J 6 bases, with 14 bases left between them. CDR1 and CDR2 (germline): SNHLY, FYNNEI. CDR3 sequence (DNA): TGTGCCAGCAGGCCCTCTCCGTCGGCCGGGGAGCTGTTTTTT. Translating gives CASRPSPSAGELFF.

The chain employs TRBV19 and TRBJ2-7, with D perhaps TRBD2 (5 bases). Trimming stripped 4 bases from V and 2 bases from J, with 12 bases between. CDR3 length equals 14 residues. CDR1 is LNHDA, CDR2 SQIVND, per germline (reference sequence). CDR3 residues: CASSREVGAYEQYF. CDR3 nucleotide sequence: TGTGCCAGTAGTAGGGAAGTCGGGGCCTACGAGCAGTACTTC.

This clone was counted a single time. The chain is built from TRBV2 and TRBJ2-6, with D unclear. This CDR3 contains 16 residues. V was trimmed by 2 bases and J by 0 bases, leaving 8 bases between them. Germline CDR1 and CDR2: SNHLY and FYNNEI. The chain's CDR3 is CASSEPEYSGANVLTF. The CDR3 DNA sequence: TGTGCCAGCAGTGAACCAGAATACTCTGGGGCCAACGTCCTGACTTTC. Full variable domain (outside the CDR3, taken from reference TRBV2 and TRBJ2-6): EPEVTQTPSHQVTQMGQEVILRCVPISNHLYFYWYRQILGQKVEFLVSFYNNEISEKSEIFDDQFSVERPDGSNFTLKIRSTKLEDSAMYFCASSEPEYSGANVLTFGAGSRLTVL.

CDR3 nucleotide sequence: TGTGCCAGCAGCCTTAGCGGGGGGATCCGGGATGAGCAGTTCTTC. Translated: CASSLSGGIRDEQFF. This chain connects TRBV9 to TRBJ2-1; 10 bases are shared with TRBD2. V trimming: 4 bases; J trimming: 8 bases; junction bases outside the gene matches: 9. CDR3 length: 15 amino acids. In germline, CDR1 is SGDLS, CDR2 YYNGEE.

This sequence joins TRBV19 and TRBJ2-3; 8 positions agree with TRBD2. The V segment lost 6 bases and the J segment 0 bases; nucleotides outside the gene matches: 11. The V gene's germline CDR1 is LNHDA and CDR2 SQIVND (reference sequence). CDR3 length: 17 amino acids. CDR3 in DNA: TGTGCCAGTAGCTACGACTCCCGGGGGGGGAGCACAGATACGCAGTATTTT. This sequence encodes CASSYDSRGGSTDTQYF.

The gene calls are TRBV7-2 and TRBJ1-2; 8 bases align to TRBD1. Trimming took 6 bases from V and 7 from J; bases not matched to a gene: 16. Germline V gives CDR1 SGHTA, CDR2 FQGNSA. This CDR3 contains 16 residues. The CDR3 DNA is TGTGCCAGCAGTAAATACGCGGGACAGGTTGTCGGTGGCTACACCTTC. It encodes CASSKYAGQVVGGYTF.

This chain uses TRBV27 with TRBJ2-3; TRBD2 is a possible D gene (6 bases). This CDR3 is 18 amino acids long. Trimming pared 1 base from V and 3 bases from J, leaving 20 bases between. Germline V lookup: CDR1 MNHEY, CDR2 SMNVEV (reference sequence). The CDR3: CASSLFSVGAGITDTQYF. CDR3 nucleotide sequence: TGTGCCAGCAGTTTATTTTCCGTCGGGGCGGGGATTACAGATACGCAGTATTTT.

Only one count was recorded for this clone. The chain carries TRBV29-1 and TRBJ2-5, with D possibly matching TRBD2 (6 bases). Trimming removed 7 bases at V and 9 bases at J, with 15 bases between. The length of the CDR3 is 11 residues. CDR1 is SQVTM, CDR2 ANQGSEA, per germline. CDR3 loop: CSGLTGLAQYF. The CDR3 DNA sequence: TGCAGCGGCCTAACGGGACTCGCCCAGTACTTC.

V gene TRBV28 combines with J gene TRBJ2-3; D perhaps matches TRBD2 (6 bases). V was clipped by 8 bases and J by 3 bases, with 15 bases between them. The CDR3 has 14 residues. The germline CDR1 and CDR2 sequences are MDHEN and SYDVKM. Here the CDR3 reads CASGGYSRTDTQYF. CDR3 DNA: TGTGCCAGCGGGGGGTACAGTAGGACAGATACGCAGTATTTT.